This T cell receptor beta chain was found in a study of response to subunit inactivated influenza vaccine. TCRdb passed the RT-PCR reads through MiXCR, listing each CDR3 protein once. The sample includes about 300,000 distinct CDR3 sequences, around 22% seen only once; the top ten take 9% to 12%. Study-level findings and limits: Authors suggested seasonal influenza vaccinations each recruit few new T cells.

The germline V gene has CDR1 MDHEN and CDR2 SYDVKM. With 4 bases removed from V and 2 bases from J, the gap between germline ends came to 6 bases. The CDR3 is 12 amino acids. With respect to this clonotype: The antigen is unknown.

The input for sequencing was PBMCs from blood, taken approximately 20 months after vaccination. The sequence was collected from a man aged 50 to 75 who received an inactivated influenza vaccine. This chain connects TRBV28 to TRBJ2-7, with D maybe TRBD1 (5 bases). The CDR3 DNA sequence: TGTGCCAGCAGTTCGACAGCCTACGAGCAGTACTTC. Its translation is CASSSTAYEQYF.